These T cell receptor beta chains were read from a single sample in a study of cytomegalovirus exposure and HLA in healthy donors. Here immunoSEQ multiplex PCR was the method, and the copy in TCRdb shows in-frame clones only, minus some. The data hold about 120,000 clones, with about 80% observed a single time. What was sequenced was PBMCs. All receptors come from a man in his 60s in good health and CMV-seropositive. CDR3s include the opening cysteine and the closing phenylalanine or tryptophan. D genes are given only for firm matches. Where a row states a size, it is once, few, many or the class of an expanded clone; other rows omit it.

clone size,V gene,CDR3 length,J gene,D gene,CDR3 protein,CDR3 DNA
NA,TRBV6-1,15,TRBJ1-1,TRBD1,CASSEGTGGATEAFF,TGTGCCAGCAGTGAAGGGACAGGGGGCGCGACTGAAGCTTTCTTT
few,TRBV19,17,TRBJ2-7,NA,CASSINPRDKSSYEQYF,TGTGCCAGTAGTATCAACCCTAGGGACAAAAGCTCCTACGAGCAGTACTTC
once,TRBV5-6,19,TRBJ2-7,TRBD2,CASSLARGTSGRFTYEQYF,TGTGCCAGCAGCTTGGCCCGTGGGACTAGCGGGAGGTTCACCTACGAGCAGTACTTC
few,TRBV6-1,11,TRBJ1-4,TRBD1,CASGDRGKLFF,TGTGCCAGCGGGGACAGGGGGAAACTGTTTTTT
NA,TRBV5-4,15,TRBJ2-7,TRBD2,CASSVGLAGAREQYF,TGTGCCAGCAGCGTGGGACTAGCGGGAGCGCGGGAGCAGTACTTC
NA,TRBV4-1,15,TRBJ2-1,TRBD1,CASSQPDRGLNEQFF,TGCGCCAGCAGCCAGCCGGACAGGGGGCTTAATGAGCAGTTCTTC
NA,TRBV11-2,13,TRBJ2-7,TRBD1,CASSPGTAVGQYF,TGTGCCAGCAGCCCCGGGACAGCCGTTGGGCAGTACTTC
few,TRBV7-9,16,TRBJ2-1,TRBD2,CASSPRRREGPLEQFF,TGTGCCAGCAGTCCCAGGAGGCGGGAGGGCCCTCTTGAGCAGTTCTTC
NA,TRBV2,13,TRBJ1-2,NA,CASCAGVWDGYTF,TGTGCCAGTTGCGCAGGGGTTTGGGATGGCTACACCTTC
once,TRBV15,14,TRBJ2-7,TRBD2,CATSKRDGAYEQYF,TGTGCCACCAGCAAGCGGGACGGAGCCTACGAGCAGTACTTC
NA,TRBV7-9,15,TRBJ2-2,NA,CASSSRDFGPGELFF,TGTGCCAGCAGCTCAAGGGACTTTGGCCCCGGGGAGCTGTTTTTT
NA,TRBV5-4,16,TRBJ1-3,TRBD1,CASSLKQGASGNTIYF,TGTGCCAGCAGCTTGAAACAGGGGGCGTCGGGAAACACCATATATTTT
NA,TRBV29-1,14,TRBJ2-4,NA,CSVERGSQGNIQYF,TGCAGCGTTGAAAGGGGGAGTCAGGGGAACATTCAGTACTTC
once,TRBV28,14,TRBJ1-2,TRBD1,CASSDRDSVYGYTF,TGTGCCAGCAGTGACCGGGACAGCGTCTATGGCTACACCTTC
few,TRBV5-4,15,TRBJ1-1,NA,CASSRDGTLNTEAFF,TGTGCCAGCAGCCGTGATGGGACATTGAACACTGAAGCTTTCTTT
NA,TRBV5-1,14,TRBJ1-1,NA,CASSLLAGNTEAFF,TGCGCCAGCAGCTTGTTAGCGGGCAACACTGAAGCTTTCTTT
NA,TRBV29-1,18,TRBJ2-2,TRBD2,CSVGALAGGGYGTGELFF,TGCAGCGTTGGGGCTCTAGCGGGAGGGGGTTATGGCACCGGGGAGCTGTTTTTT
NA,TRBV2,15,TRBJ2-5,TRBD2,CASNIAGASQETQYF,TGTGCCAGCAATATAGCGGGAGCTTCCCAAGAGACCCAGTACTTC
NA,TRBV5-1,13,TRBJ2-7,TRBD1,CASSLLQGYEQYF,TGCGCCAGCAGCTTGCTACAGGGGTACGAGCAGTACTTC
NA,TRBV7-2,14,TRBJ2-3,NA,CASSEGLRTDTQYF,TGTGCCAGCAGCGAAGGACTCCGCACAGATACGCAGTATTTT
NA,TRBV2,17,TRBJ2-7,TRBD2,CASSSGGRGAPSYEQYF,TGTGCCAGCAGCTCGGGGGGGCGGGGGGCTCCATCCTACGAGCAGTACTTC
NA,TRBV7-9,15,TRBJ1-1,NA,CASSRRGVRNTEAFF,TGTGCCAGCAGCCGTAGGGGCGTCAGGAACACTGAAGCTTTCTTT
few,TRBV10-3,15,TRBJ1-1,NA,CAISSRGPMNTEAFF,TGTGCCATCAGTTCCAGGGGACCCATGAACACTGAAGCTTTCTTT
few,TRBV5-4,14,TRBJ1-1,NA,CASSLDRANTEAFF,TGTGCCAGCAGCTTGGACAGGGCGAACACTGAAGCTTTCTTT
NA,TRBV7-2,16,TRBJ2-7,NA,CASSPSGQRGTYEQYF,TGTGCCAGCAGCCCAAGCGGACAGCGGGGAACCTACGAGCAGTACTTC
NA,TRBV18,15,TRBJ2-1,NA,CASSQGLPNYNEQFF,TGTGCCAGCTCACAGGGACTCCCGAACTACAATGAGCAGTTCTTC
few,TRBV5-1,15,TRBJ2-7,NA,CASSLEGTTSYEQYF,TGCGCCAGCAGCTTGGAAGGGACAACTTCCTACGAGCAGTACTTC
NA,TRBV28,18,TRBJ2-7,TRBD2,CASSLGGIAGALSYEQYF,TGTGCCAGCAGTTTAGGGGGGATAGCGGGAGCCCTCTCCTACGAGCAGTACTTC
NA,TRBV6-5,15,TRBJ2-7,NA,CASSYFLGERYEQYF,TGTGCCAGCAGTTACTTCCTCGGGGAACGCTACGAGCAGTACTTC
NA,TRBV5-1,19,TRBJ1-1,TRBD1,CASSLAGPRGRFGHTEAFF,TGCGCCAGCAGCTTGGCCGGGCCCAGGGGGCGCTTTGGCCACACTGAAGCTTTCTTT
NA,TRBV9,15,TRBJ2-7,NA,CASSPREPGGYEQYF,TGTGCCAGCAGCCCCCGGGAGCCTGGGGGATACGAGCAGTACTTC
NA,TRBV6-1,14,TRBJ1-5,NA,CASSDNRGNQPQHF,TGTGCCAGCAGTGATAACAGGGGCAATCAGCCCCAGCATTTT
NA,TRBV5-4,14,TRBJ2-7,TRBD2,CALQRGGADYEQYF,TGTGCCTTACAGCGCGGGGGGGCCGACTACGAGCAGTACTTC
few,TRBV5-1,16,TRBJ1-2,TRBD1,CASSLFPGQGNYGYTF,TGCGCCAGCAGCTTATTCCCGGGACAGGGAAACTATGGCTACACCTTC
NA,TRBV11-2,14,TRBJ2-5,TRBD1,CASSLGQGQETQYF,TGTGCCAGCAGCTTGGGACAGGGCCAAGAGACCCAGTACTTC
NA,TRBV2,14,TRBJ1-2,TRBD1,CASSFTGTGYGYTF,TGTGCCAGCAGTTTCACCGGGACAGGCTATGGCTACACCTTC
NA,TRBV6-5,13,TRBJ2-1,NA,CASRGRGFNEQFF,TGTGCCAGCAGGGGGCGGGGATTCAACGAGCAGTTCTTC
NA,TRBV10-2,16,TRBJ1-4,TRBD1,CATRITGAATNEKLFF,TGCGCCACCAGGATCACAGGGGCAGCAACTAATGAAAAACTGTTTTTT
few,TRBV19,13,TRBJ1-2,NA,CASSIAGYYGYTF,TGTGCCAGTAGTATTGCAGGGTACTATGGCTACACCTTC
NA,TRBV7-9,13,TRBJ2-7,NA,CASSSGWGYEQYF,TGTGCCAGCAGCTCCGGATGGGGCTACGAGCAGTACTTC
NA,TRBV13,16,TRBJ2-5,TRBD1,CASSPSGQGYQETQYF,TGTGCCAGCAGCCCCTCGGGACAGGGGTACCAAGAGACCCAGTACTTC
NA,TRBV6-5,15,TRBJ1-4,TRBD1,CASSYRQGLNEKLFF,TGTGCCAGCAGTTACCGACAGGGACTGAATGAAAAACTGTTTTTT